The 12 T cell receptor beta chains listed next were all sequenced from one sample in a study of CD8 T cells in ankylosing spondylitis. Whole-study results and caveats: A motif in TCR beta, a set of roughly eight highly homologous variants, appeared characteristic of ankylosing spondylitis blood.

Their specific antigens are unknown. TCRdb processed the 5' RACE reads anew with MiXCR; each CDR3 protein has one entry. The profile shows under 450,000 distinct CDR3 sequences, 15% to 20% of them singletons. The sequenced sample consisted of blood, either unsorted or a sorted T cell fraction (not recorded which). The receptor set was obtained from a male donor with ankylosing spondylitis.

The chain has TRBV27 and TRBJ2-4; no firm D call. V was shortened by 0 bases and J by 0 bases, with 6 bases between the two germline ends. The CDR3 extends over 15 amino acids. From germline, CDR1 is MNHEY and CDR2 SMNVEV (reference sequence). The DNA of the CDR3 is TGTGCCAGCAGTTTATCGCAACTAGCCAAAAACATTCAGTACTTC. It codes for CASSLSQLAKNIQYF.

There are many counts of this clonotype. The chain recombines TRBV11-2 with TRBJ2-3; 8 bases match TRBD1. This CDR3 comprises 14 residues. CDR1 SGHAT and CDR2 FQNNGV come from the germline V gene. V shed 2 bases and J 3 bases; nucleotides not matched to a gene: 1. In DNA, the CDR3 is TGTGCCAGCAGCTTAAACAGGGGGACAGATACGCAGTATTTT. It is translated as CASSLNRGTDTQYF.

This clonotype has more than one count but fewer than ten. The genes are TRBV20-1 and TRBJ1-1; possibly TRBD1 for D (5 bases). The CDR3 sequence is 11 residues long. V was clipped by 3 bases and J by 7 bases, with 9 bases between them. Germline assignment: CDR1 DFQATT and CDR2 SNEGSKA (reference sequence). The CDR3 DNA sequence: TGCAGTGCTAGCTGGGGGATTGAAGCTTTCTTT. Translated, it gives CSASWGIEAFF.

This chain connects TRBV9 to TRBJ2-7; D unclear. CDR1 is SGDLS, CDR2 YYNGEE, per germline. The V end was cut by 0 bases, the J end by 0 bases, with 7 bases between. This CDR3 has 14 amino acids. CDR3 protein: CASSVEVVSYEQYF. CDR3 DNA sequence: TGTGCCAGCAGCGTAGAAGTAGTCTCCTACGAGCAGTACTTC.

This chain joins TRBV20-1 and TRBJ2-1, with TRBD2 matching over 8 bases. The CDR3 loop spans 13 amino acids. The ends lost 3 bases at V and 7 bases at J; junction bases unmatched: 5. The germline gives CDR1 DFQATT, CDR2 SNEGSKA (reference sequence). The CDR3 sequence is CSARSGGLNEQFF. For the CDR3, the DNA is TGCAGTGCTAGGTCGGGGGGGCTAAATGAGCAGTTCTTC.

This clonotype was detected a few times. This sequence joins TRBV30 and TRBJ2-5, with 10 nucleotides matching TRBD2. J was trimmed by 3 bases and V by 0 bases; bases with no gene match: 1. The CDR3 is 14 amino acids. Germline V CDR1 and CDR2: GTSNPN, SVGIG (reference sequence). This CDR3 is CAWSVLAGEETQYF. The CDR3 DNA is TGTGCCTGGAGTGTTCTAGCGGGGGAAGAGACCCAGTACTTC.

This clonotype has a count of ten or more. The chain couples TRBV5-1 to TRBJ2-2; 7 positions match TRBD2. Germline values: CDR1 SGHRS, CDR2 YFSETQ. V lost 3 bases to trimming and J lost 8 bases; unmatched junction nucleotides: 4. The CDR3 is 13 residues long. The DNA of the CDR3 is TGCGCCAGCAGCTCGATAGCGGGTGGGGAGCTGTTTTTT. Protein product: CASSSIAGGELFF.

The chain links TRBV4-3 to TRBJ2-6; TRBD1 is a possible D gene (6 bases). Trimming cost V 1 base and J 4 bases, with 8 bases left between them. The length of the CDR3 is 15 residues. In germline, CDR1 is LGHNA, CDR2 YSLEER. DNA of the CDR3: TGCGCCAGCAGCCAAGGGGGGCCAGGGGCCAACGTCCTGACTTTC. It codes for CASSQGGPGANVLTF.

The chain uses TRBV9 and TRBJ2-1, with D possibly being TRBD2 (5 bases). Germline V lookup: CDR1 SGDLS, CDR2 YYNGEE. The CDR3 contains 15 residues. Trimming pared 3 bases from V and 5 bases from J, leaving 15 bases between. The CDR3 loop is CASSALAVGDNEQFF. CDR3 in DNA: TGTGCCAGCAGCGCCCTCGCCGTCGGGGACAATGAGCAGTTCTTC.

This clonotype came up many times. V gene TRBV11-2 combines with J gene TRBJ1-6; possibly TRBD1 for D (5 bases). This CDR3 region has 14 residues. Germline values: CDR1 SGHAT, CDR2 FQNNGV. The ends were cut back, 3 bases at V and 7 bases at J, with 10 bases in the middle. The CDR3 sequence: CASSLGTGNSPLHF. Here the CDR3 DNA reads TGTGCCAGCAGCTTGGGGACGGGGAATTCACCCCTCCACTTT.

The V call is TRBV27, the J call TRBJ1-4, with TRBD1 identical over 7 bases. V shed 3 bases, J shed 7 bases, and the junction held 5 bases outside the gene matches. Germline CDR1 MNHEY, CDR2 SMNVEV (reference sequence). This CDR3 is 14 amino acids long. DNA for the CDR3: TGTGCCAGCAGTTTGAGAGGGGGCCTTGAAAAACTGTTTTTT. Residues: CASSLRGGLEKLFF.

The chain combines TRBV30 with TRBJ1-4; D is uncertain. Trimming left V 5 bases short and J 6 bases short, with 10 bases between. The length of the CDR3 is 12 residues. Germline loops: CDR1 GTSNPN, CDR2 SVGIG (reference sequence). For the CDR3, the DNA is TGTGCCTGGGGGGTCGGGTATGAAAAACTGTTTTTT. Translating gives CAWGVGYEKLFF.